These 30 T cell receptor beta chains were sequenced from one sample in a study of cytomegalovirus exposure and HLA in healthy donors. PCR used 60 Vbeta primers and 13 Jbeta primers. TCRdb keeps only in-frame clones here, not all; method: immunoSEQ multiplex PCR. The table lists about 150,000 clones, 70% to 80% of them singletons. Sequences were obtained from PBMCs. The receptor source for this set is a man aged 25 to 45 in good health and CMV-seropositive.

The chain joins TRBV10-3 to TRBJ1-1; D perhaps matches TRBD1 (6 bases). The CDR3 has 13 residues. Trimming stripped 6 bases from V and 4 bases from J, with 12 bases between. Germline assignment: CDR1 ENHRY and CDR2 SYGVKD. CDR3 DNA sequence: TGTGCCATCAGGGACAGCTCGGGCACTGAAGCTTTCTTT. It translates to CAIRDSSGTEAFF.

Concerning this clone: At one of its ends the junction is not consistent with the germline gene, which may arise from a read error. This chain links TRBV7-7 with TRBJ2-2, with 11 bases aligning to TRBD2. This CDR3 region has 14 residues. Per germline, CDR1 SSHAT and CDR2 FNYEAQ (reference sequence). CDR3 sequence (DNA): TGTGCTAGCAGCGCACTAGCGGGAGCCGGGGAGCTGTTTTTT. It is translated as CASSALAGAGELFF.

J is TRBJ2-4 and V is TRBV28; tentatively, D is TRBD1 (5 bases). The V end was cut by 6 bases, the J end by 4 bases, with 16 bases between. Germline CDR1 MDHEN, CDR2 SYDVKM. The CDR3 contains 15 residues. CDR3 amino acids: CASRTPQGGKNIQYF. The CDR3 DNA is TGTGCCAGCAGAACACCCCAGGGTGGGAAAAACATTCAGTACTTC.

The chain uses TRBV6-5 and TRBJ2-7; 11 bases map to TRBD2. Germline assignment: CDR1 MNHEY and CDR2 SVGAGI. V lost 0 bases to trimming and J lost 3 bases; unmatched junction nucleotides: 4. The CDR3 is 16 residues long. The CDR3 region is CASSYSSTSGNYEQYF. DNA for the CDR3: TGTGCCAGCAGTTACTCGTCGACTAGCGGGAACTACGAGCAGTACTTC.

The chain uses TRBV7-3 and TRBJ2-1; TRBD1 aligns across 9 bases. Looked up from germline, CDR1 is SGHTA and CDR2 is FQGTGA. The junction had 6 bases not matched to a gene; V was cut back by 5 bases and J by 4 bases. The length of the CDR3 is 15 residues. The CDR3 DNA sequence: TGTGCCAGCAGCCCTACCGGGACAGGGTACAATGAGCAGTTCTTC. It codes for CASSPTGTGYNEQFF. The full variable domain, its missing parts supplied by reference TRBV7-3 and TRBJ2-1, is GAGVSQTPSNKVTEKGKYVELRCDPISGHTALYWYRQSLGQGPEFLIYFQGTGAADDSGLPNDRFFAVRPEGSVSTLKIQRTERGDSAVYLCASSPTGTGYNEQFFGPGTRLTVL.

V gene TRBV12-1 combines with J gene TRBJ2-1; no check of the table's D call, TRBD2, against the DNA was made. TRBV12-1 is labeled a pseudogene. This CDR3 has 17 amino acids. The CDR3 DNA is TGTGCCAGCAGCTTTGGGGTTGGACTAGCGGACTACAATGAGCAGTTCTTC. It is translated as CASSFGVGLADYNEQFF.

This clone has a handful of counts. The chain joins TRBV23-1 to TRBJ2-1, with 8 nucleotides matching TRBD1. TRBV23-1 is classed as an ORF, of uncertain function. With V trimmed by 3 bases and J by 9 bases, 7 bases remained unmatched. The CDR3 sequence is 14 residues long. CDR3 coding DNA: TGCGCCAGCAGTCATCAACCAGGGGGCACTGAGCAGTTCTTC. This sequence encodes CASSHQPGGTEQFF.

This sequence joins TRBV15 and TRBJ2-1, with TRBD2 matching 13 bases. Germline V CDR1 and CDR2: LNHNV, YYDKDF (reference sequence). The CDR3 sequence is 17 residues long. Trimming cost V 3 bases and J 8 bases; bases outside gene matches: 10. The CDR3: CATSSDTSGRAFHEQFF. CDR3 nucleotide sequence: TGTGCCACCAGCAGTGACACTAGCGGGAGGGCTTTCCATGAGCAGTTCTTC.

This clone was detected once. The chain combines TRBV27 with TRBJ2-1; possible D gene TRBD1, 6 bases. V was pared by 2 bases and J by 7 bases, with 12 bases between. From germline, CDR1 is MNHEY and CDR2 SMNVEV (reference sequence). The CDR3 is made up of 14 amino acids. The CDR3 nucleotides are TGTGCCAGCAGTTTAATGGGGGCGGTTAATGAGCAGTTCTTC. Its protein product is CASSLMGAVNEQFF.

The J gene is TRBJ1-1, the V gene TRBV6-5; weak D call: TRBD1 (6 bases). The CDR3 is 15 residues long. V dropped 6 bases and J dropped 4 bases, with 18 bases sitting between them. CDR1 and CDR2 from the germline V gene are MNHEY and SVGAGI. The chain's CDR3 is CASRLYREGATEAFF. The DNA for the CDR3 is TGTGCCAGCAGACTCTACAGGGAAGGAGCCACTGAAGCTTTCTTT.

The rearrangement joins TRBV14 to TRBJ2-3; 9 nucleotides align to TRBD2. Germline trimming cut 5 bases from V and 6 bases from J; bases unmatched to any gene: 6. The CDR3 contains 14 residues. Germline V gene lookup returns CDR1 SGHDN and CDR2 FVKESK. CDR3 region: CASSAGTSYDTQYF. CDR3 bases: TGTGCCAGCAGCGCCGGGACTAGCTATGATACGCAGTATTTT.

The chain uses TRBV5-1 and TRBJ2-7, with TRBD1 as a possible D gene (5 bases). Germline CDR1 is SGHRS and CDR2 is YFSETQ. The CDR3 loop spans 15 amino acids. V was pared by 0 bases and J by 2 bases, with 12 bases between. Here the CDR3 reads CASSLALGQTYEQYF. The CDR3 coding sequence is TGCGCCAGCAGCTTGGCTCTGGGGCAGACCTACGAGCAGTACTTC.

J is TRBJ2-7 and V is TRBV18; 8 positions agree with TRBD1. The germline V gene has CDR1 KGHSH and CDR2 LQKENI. After removal of 3 bases from V and 0 bases from J, the junction contained 7 bases not matched to a gene. The CDR3 spans 16 residues. CDR3 sequence (DNA): TGTGCCAGCTCACCTCTTCCGACAGGGGCCTCCTACGAGCAGTACTTC. Its translation: CASSPLPTGASYEQYF.

The gene calls are TRBV7-3 and TRBJ2-1; 10 bases are a match to TRBD1. Trimming cost V 5 bases and J 4 bases; bases outside gene matches: 5. The CDR3 covers 15 residues. Germline-derived CDR1 and CDR2 are SGHTA and FQGTGA. The CDR3 region is CASSPGTGEYNEQFF. In DNA form, the CDR3 reads TGTGCCAGCAGCCCCGGGACAGGGGAATACAATGAGCAGTTCTTC.

V usage is TRBV4-2 and J usage is TRBJ2-5; D ambiguous. Germline values: CDR1 LGHNA, CDR2 YNFKEQ. V was cut by 3 bases and J by 6 bases, with 11 bases left in between. The CDR3 is 13 residues long. For the CDR3, the DNA is TGTGCCAGCAGCCAGGGCAGCCTCCAGACCCAGTACTTC. Translated, it gives CASSQGSLQTQYF.

The chain couples TRBV27 to TRBJ2-3; 11 nucleotides agree with TRBD2. This CDR3 comprises 15 residues. Germline CDR1 is MNHEY and CDR2 is SMNVEV (reference sequence). J was trimmed by 5 bases and V by 4 bases; bases with no gene match: 5. The CDR3 DNA reads as TGTGCCAGCAGTTCCATAGCGGGAGGGAGAGATACGCAGTATTTT. Its translation is CASSSIAGGRDTQYF.

This clone was picked up a small number of times. The chain uses TRBV2 and TRBJ2-5; D unresolved. The germline CDR1 and CDR2 sequences are SNHLY and FYNNEI. The CDR3 contains 12 residues. Trimming cost V 8 bases and J 1 base, with 8 bases left between them. CDR3 in amino acids: CASSLAQETQYF. The CDR3, as DNA: TGTGCCAGCTCTTTGGCCCAAGAGACCCAGTACTTC.

The chain joins TRBV15 to TRBJ2-5; the match to TRBD1 covers 7 bases. The J call could be wrong; TRBJ2-7 is a better fit for the DNA end. The CDR3 is 15 amino acids. The germline gives CDR1 LNHNV, CDR2 YYDKDF (reference sequence). CDR3 in DNA: TGTGCCACCAGCCCTCGACCGGGACAGTGGGGCGAGCAGTACTTC. Translating gives CATSPRPGQWGEQYF.

This clone was detected once. This chain uses TRBV28 with TRBJ1-5; 9 bases match TRBD1. CDR3 size: 15 residues. The V and J ends lost 6 bases and 4 bases, in that order; junction bases with no gene match: 7. Germline loops: CDR1 MDHEN, CDR2 SYDVKM. The CDR3 is CASSSHRGQNQPQHF. The CDR3 DNA reads as TGTGCCAGCAGCTCCCACAGGGGGCAGAATCAGCCCCAGCATTTT. Complete variable domain (other parts from reference TRBV28 and TRBJ1-5): DVKVTQSSRYLVKRTGEKVFLECVQDMDHENMFWYRQDPGLGLRLIYFSYDVKMKEKGDIPEGYSVSREKKERFSLILESASTNQTSMYLCASSSHRGQNQPQHFGDGTRLSIL.

A single count supports this clone. J is TRBJ2-1 and V is TRBV5-4, with D possibly TRBD1 on 6 matching bases. The CDR3 is made up of 18 amino acids. Looked up from germline, CDR1 is SGHNT and CDR2 is YYREEE (reference sequence). Between the trimmed V and J ends, which lost 4 bases and 4 bases, there was a span of 24 bases. The DNA of the CDR3 is TGTGCCAGCAGCGTGATGACTGGGGGCGGGCTAATATACAATGAGCAGTTCTTC. It specifies CASSVMTGGGLIYNEQFF.

The chain employs TRBV11-3 and TRBJ2-5; the match to TRBD2 covers 12 bases. J gave up 5 bases and V 6 bases, and 7 bases lay outside the gene matches. CDR1 and CDR2 from the germline V gene are SGHNT and YENEEA. The CDR3 has 15 amino acids. The DNA for the CDR3 is TGTGCCAGCAGGGATGGGACTAGCGGGCTTGAGACCCAGTACTTC. Translated: CASRDGTSGLETQYF.

The V gene is TRBV4-2, the J gene TRBJ2-1; 7 bases fit TRBD2. Per the germline V gene, CDR1 is LGHNA and CDR2 is YNFKEQ. V was pared by 4 bases and J by 0 bases, with 9 bases of the junction left unmatched. CDR3 size: 17 residues. The CDR3 nucleotides are TGTGCCAGCAGCCTTAGTACTAGCGCGAGCTCCTACAATGAGCAGTTCTTC. Translating it yields CASSLSTSASSYNEQFF.

The chain is built from TRBV7-9 and TRBJ2-7; a weak D match, TRBD1 (6 bases). Germline V lookup: CDR1 SEHNR, CDR2 FQNEAQ (reference sequence). The CDR3 runs to 18 residues. V lost 5 bases to trimming and J lost 7 bases, with 30 bases between them. CDR3: CASSPRTEMYLNSPEQYF. DNA for the CDR3: TGTGCCAGCAGCCCGAGGACAGAAATGTACCTTAATTCCCCGGAGCAGTACTTC.

For this clone: At one boundary the junction diverges from the germline segment, which might be a read error. Other nucleotide sequences from this sample produce the same CDR3. The J gene is TRBJ2-4, the V gene TRBV27, with TRBD2 identical over 14 bases. Germline assignment: CDR1 MNHEY and CDR2 SMNVEV (reference sequence). The CDR3 is 19 residues long. CDR3 in DNA: TGTGCCAGCAGTGAGGGACTAGCGGGAGTGGAAGGGGCCACAAACATTCAGTACTTC. This encodes CASSEGLAGVEGATNIQYF.

The rearrangement uses TRBV4-2 and TRBJ2-7; D is possibly TRBD1 (6 bases). The V and J ends lost 1 base and 7 bases respectively, with 17 bases between them. The CDR3 covers 15 residues. Germline assignment: CDR1 LGHNA and CDR2 YNFKEQ. The CDR3 nucleotides read TGTGCCAGCAGCCAAGTTTGGCAGGGGACGCGGGAGCAGTACTTC. It translates to CASSQVWQGTREQYF.

The gene calls are TRBV19 and TRBJ2-7; 8 bases agree with TRBD1. J was trimmed by 2 bases and V by 6 bases; bases with no gene match: 9. The germline CDR1 and CDR2 sequences are LNHDA and SQIVND (reference sequence). The CDR3 length is 15 residues. CDR3 bases: TGTGCCAGTAGCGTGACCGGGACAGGAACCTACGAGCAGTACTTC. This translates into CASSVTGTGTYEQYF.

The chain employs TRBV11-2 and TRBJ2-3; D may be TRBD2 (5 bases). CDR3 length: 14 residues. Trimming cost V 5 bases and J 10 bases, with 19 bases left between them. CDR1 is SGHAT and CDR2 is FQNNGV in the germline V gene. The CDR3 DNA sequence: TGTGCCAGCAGCGGAGGTGGTCCTGGGAATTCGCAGTATTTT. Translating it yields CASSGGGPGNSQYF.

This CDR3 is CASSPPGGGTDTQYF. DNA of the CDR3: TGTGCCAGCTCACCACCGGGCGGGGGTACAGATACGCAGTATTTT. The chain carries TRBV18 and TRBJ2-3; 7 bases are shared with TRBD2. Germline CDR1 reads KGHSH; CDR2 reads LQKENI. The trim removed 0 bases at V and 3 bases at J, leaving 3 bases unmatched. CDR3 length equals 15 residues.

The V and J genes are TRBV15 and TRBJ1-2, with 10 bases fitting TRBD1. The germline V gene has CDR1 LNHNV and CDR2 YYDKDF (reference sequence). V was pared by 1 base and J by 8 bases, with 7 bases of the junction left unmatched. CDR3 length equals 15 residues. CDR3 bases: TGTGCCACCAGCAGAGGCGGTGGGACAGGGGTCGGCTACACCTTC. Protein product: CATSRGGGTGVGYTF.

The V gene is TRBV5-1, the J gene TRBJ1-2, with a tentative D call TRBD1 (5 bases). The CDR3 is 14 residues long. Germline V gives CDR1 SGHRS, CDR2 YFSETQ. The ends were cut back, 3 bases at V and 5 bases at J, with 14 bases in the middle. As DNA, the CDR3 is TGCGCCAGCAGCTCGGACATCGGCCTATATGGCTACACCTTC. Translated: CASSSDIGLYGYTF.